Listed below are T cell receptor beta chains from one sample, sequenced in a study of regulatory T cells in long-lasting Graves disease. TCRdb reprocessed the multiplex PCR reads via MiXCR and lists one record per CDR3 protein. The sample records about 660,000 distinct CDR3 sequences, approximately 29% being singletons. The sample consisted of peripheral blood mononuclear cells (PBMCs), taken when the disease was refractory, from a patient treated with antithyroid drugs. The source of these receptors is a female donor with Graves disease. Each CDR3 is given with its conserved first and last residue. The D gene is left open where the match is weak. Size tells how often a clone was seen (once, few, many) or the class of an expanded clone, and some rows leave it out.

>TRBJ2-2|many|TRBV7-3|-
TGTGCCAGCAGCCTCGTCCGAACCGGGGAGCTGTTTTTT
CASSLVRTGELFF
>TRBJ2-7|many|TRBV11-2|TRBD1
TGTGCCAGCAGCCAGATAGACAGGGTCTACGAGCAGTACTTC
CASSQIDRVYEQYF
>TRBJ1-1|many|TRBV25-1|-
TGTGCCAGCACCACTGGGGGCAGAAACACTGAAGCTTTCTTT
CASTTGGRNTEAFF
>TRBJ1-1|few|TRBV6-1|TRBD1
TGTGCCAGCAGTCGAGAGGGGGCCCACACTGAAGCTTTCTTT
CASSREGAHTEAFF
>TRBJ1-5|many|TRBV28|TRBD1
TGTGCCAGCAGTAAGTGGCAGGGGGCGAATCAGCCCCAGCATTTT
CASSKWQGANQPQHF
>TRBJ2-7|-|TRBV11-2|TRBD2
TGTGCCAGCAGCTTAGGGGCCTCCAATAGCGGGAGGGCCTACGAGCAGTACTTC
CASSLGASNSGRAYEQYF
>TRBJ1-1|many|TRBV12-3/TRBV12-4|-
TGTGCCAGCAGCACTCAGGGTTACACTGAAGCTTTCTTT
CASSTQGYTEAFF
>TRBJ1-2|few|TRBV5-5|TRBD1
TGTGCCAGCAGCCATCCTGACAGGGGATTTGGCTACACCTTC
CASSHPDRGFGYTF
>TRBJ1-1|many|TRBV12-3/TRBV12-4|TRBD1
TGTGCCAGCAGGTCAGGGGGCTGGGGCACTGAAGCTTTCTTT
CASRSGGWGTEAFF
>TRBJ2-5|-|TRBV29-1|-
TGCAGCGTTGACCCCTCCACAGGGATCCAAGAGACCCAGTACTTC
CSVDPSTGIQETQYF
>TRBJ1-2|-|TRBV30|-
TGTGCCTGGGGGGGGGCTAGGGGCTACACCTTC
CAWGGARGYTF
>TRBJ1-4|many|TRBV28|-
TGTGCCAGCAGTTTGTATCAGGGGACGAATGAAAAACTGTTTTTT
CASSLYQGTNEKLFF
>TRBJ2-7|few|TRBV7-7|-
TGTGCCAGCAGCTTAGCGGAGGGCAGTGGGGTCGAGCAGTACTTC
CASSLAEGSGVEQYF
>TRBJ2-7|-|TRBV7-9|-
TGTGCCAGCAGCTCGCAGACAATCTCCTACGAGCAGTACTTC
CASSSQTISYEQYF
>TRBJ2-7|many|TRBV12-3/TRBV12-4|-
TGTGCCAGCAGTTCAAGGGCCGAGCAGTACTTC
CASSSRAEQYF
>TRBJ1-3|-|TRBV20-1|-
TGCAGTGCTAGTGATTCGGCGTGGGGAAACACCATATATTTT
CSASDSAWGNTIYF
>TRBJ1-1|-|TRBV5-1|-
TGCGCCAGCAGCTTGGAACCTTGGAACACTGAAGCTTTCTTT
CASSLEPWNTEAFF
>TRBJ1-1|-|TRBV12-3/TRBV12-4|TRBD1
TGTGCCAGCAGTCCCCGGGACAGGGGGCTTTTGTCAGAAAAATTGAACACTGAAGCTTTCTTT
CASSPRDRGLLSEKLNTEAFF
>TRBJ2-2|-|TRBV14|-
TGTGCCAGCAGCCAAGGGTGGGACACCGGGGAGCTGTTTTTT
CASSQGWDTGELFF
>TRBJ1-1|-|TRBV5-1|-
TGCGCCAGCAGCTTGTGGCAGGGACCCCCGAACACTGAAGCTTTCTTT
CASSLWQGPPNTEAFF
>TRBJ1-1|few|TRBV6-1|TRBD1
TGTGCCAGCAGTCGTACAGGACAGGGATGGAACACTGAAGCTTTCTTT
CASSRTGQGWNTEAFF
>TRBJ2-7|-|TRBV5-1|TRBD2
TGCGCCAGAGGAGAAGGACTAGCCTACGAGCAGTACTTC
CARGEGLAYEQYF
>TRBJ1-2|many|TRBV6-1|TRBD1
TGTGCCAGCATATTGGACAGGACAGGGGGCTTCTATGGCTACACCTTC
CASILDRTGGFYGYTF
>TRBJ1-2|many|TRBV28|TRBD1
TGTGCCAGCTCCCTCCCGGGACAGGGAATATCCGGCCTAAGCAGCTACACCTTC
CASSLPGQGISGLSSYTF
>TRBJ2-2|many|TRBV18|-
TGTGCCAGCTCACCGGTGAGGAGACGGAACACCGGGGAGCTGTTTTTT
CASSPVRRRNTGELFF
>TRBJ1-4|-|TRBV15|-
TGTGCCACCAGCAGAGATGGAGGGGGAGGCTTTAATGAAAAACTGTTTTTT
CATSRDGGGGFNEKLFF
>TRBJ1-5|few|TRBV12-3/TRBV12-4|-
TGTGCCAGCAGCCTACGCACATCTGGCAATCAGCCCCAGCATTTT
CASSLRTSGNQPQHF
>TRBJ2-7|many|TRBV6-1|-
TGTGCCAGCAGGCAAGTGTACGAGCAGTACTTC
CASRQVYEQYF
>TRBJ2-7|-|TRBV5-1|-
TGCGCCAGCTTCAGGGGGGCCGTGGGCGACGAGCAGTACTTC
CASFRGAVGDEQYF
>TRBJ2-7|many|TRBV2|-
TGTGCCAGCAGTGATCAGGTCGGACTCTCCTACGAGCAGTACTTC
CASSDQVGLSYEQYF
>TRBJ1-2|many|TRBV12-3/TRBV12-4|-
TGTGCCAGCACCCAGGATTTCAACTATGGCTACACCTTC
CASTQDFNYGYTF
>TRBJ2-7|many|TRBV6-1|-
TGTGCCAGCAGTCGGACACGAATCGTCACCGAGCAGTACTTC
CASSRTRIVTEQYF
>TRBJ2-5|-|TRBV20-1|-
TGCAGTGCCAGGGGCGGGTATCGAGAGACCCAGTACTTC
CSARGGYRETQYF
>TRBJ1-1|-|TRBV28|-
TGTGCCAGCAGTTCGCCGCAGGGTAGGGACACTGAAGCTTTCTTT
CASSSPQGRDTEAFF
>TRBJ1-2|few|TRBV20-1|TRBD1
TGCAGTCCTGGATCGGTGGGACAGGGGGAAAGGGGCTACACCTTC
CSPGSVGQGERGYTF
>TRBJ1-4|once|TRBV25-1|-
TGTGCCAGCACCCTCCAGGGATCAGGAGAAAAACTGTTTTTT
CASTLQGSGEKLFF
>TRBJ2-1|few|TRBV5-4|TRBD2
TGTGCCAGCAGCTTTAGCGGGACTAGCCGCAATGAGCAGTTCTTC
CASSFSGTSRNEQFF
>TRBJ1-4|-|TRBV12-3/TRBV12-4|TRBD1
TGTGCCAGCAGGAGGGACAGTCCTAATGAAAAACTGTTTTTT
CASRRDSPNEKLFF
>TRBJ2-7|-|TRBV29-1|TRBD2
TGCAGCGCCGCGACCGGGACTAGCGGGAGTGGGTACGAGCAGTACTTC
CSAATGTSGSGYEQYF
>TRBJ1-4|few|TRBV4-1|-
TGCGCCAGCAGCCAAGATAGTGGCAGGGAGGGGGAAAAACTGTTTTTT
CASSQDSGREGEKLFF
>TRBJ2-7|many|TRBV2|TRBD2
TGTGCCAGCTCCGGGACTAGCTTAGAATACGAGCAGTACTTC
CASSGTSLEYEQYF
>TRBJ1-5|-|TRBV2|-
TGTGCCAGCATCCAGGACGGTAGCAATCAGCCCCAGCATTTT
CASIQDGSNQPQHF
>TRBJ1-2|once|TRBV28|TRBD1
TGTGCCAGCAGTTCGACAGGGATCTATGGCCACACCTTC
CASSSTGIYGHTF
>TRBJ2-5|few|TRBV20-1|-
TGCAGTGCTCCCGGACTTGGAAAGACCCAGTACTTC
CSAPGLGKTQYF
>TRBJ2-7|few|TRBV20-1|TRBD2
TGCAGTGCTAGAGCTAGCGGGAACACCTACGAGCAGTACTTC
CSARASGNTYEQYF
>TRBJ2-5|-|TRBV12-3/TRBV12-4|-
TGTGCCAGCAGTTACTCGGGCGGGATCCAAGAGACCCAGTACTTC
CASSYSGGIQETQYF
>TRBJ2-7|few|TRBV6-1|-
TGTGCCAGCAGACCGATAAAGGGGAGATACGAGCAGTACTTC
CASRPIKGRYEQYF
>TRBJ2-7|-|TRBV28|-
TGTGCCAGCAGCTCACCCGGACCCTACGAGCAGTACTTC
CASSSPGPYEQYF
>TRBJ1-4|many|TRBV6-1|-
TGTGCCAGCAGTGATCCACGTATGGGGGAAAAACTGTTTTTT
CASSDPRMGEKLFF
>TRBJ1-6|few|TRBV9|-
TGTGCCAGCAGCGTAAGGTCGGGGAACAATTCACCCCTCCACTTT
CASSVRSGNNSPLHF
>TRBJ1-1|few|TRBV20-1|-
TGCAGTGCTAGAGAGGGGGGGGAGAACACTGAAGCTTTCTTT
CSAREGGENTEAFF
>TRBJ1-5|-|TRBV7-6|-
TGTGCCAGCAGCTTAAAGGCAGGGTATCAGCCCCAGCATTTT
CASSLKAGYQPQHF
>TRBJ1-1|-|TRBV6-1|-
TGTGCCAGCAGTAACCTAGGTGTCCTGAACACTGAAGCTTTCTTT
CASSNLGVLNTEAFF
>TRBJ2-5|once|TRBV4-1|TRBD1
TGCGCCAGCAGCCAAATGGACAGGGGAAACCAAGAGACCCAGTACTTC
CASSQMDRGNQETQYF
>TRBJ2-1|-|TRBV20-1|TRBD2
TGCAGTGCTCATGGGACTAGCGGGAGTGGCGAGCAGTTCTTC
CSAHGTSGSGEQFF